Following are 20 T cell receptor beta chains from one sample sequenced in a study of cytomegalovirus exposure and HLA in healthy donors. The table came from immunoSEQ multiplex PCR; TCRdb's copy has only in-frame clones and leaves some out. The sample has 150,000 to 200,000 clones, about 84% seen once. Sequenced material: PBMCs. The receptors here all came from a woman younger than 35 in good health and CMV-seronegative.

The chain combines TRBV11-2 with TRBJ1-2; 8 positions match TRBD1. The CDR3 length is 15 residues. V was pared by 5 bases and J by 2 bases, with 7 bases of the junction left unmatched. Germline V gives CDR1 SGHAT, CDR2 FQNNGV. The CDR3 DNA reads TGTGCCAGCAGCACCCGACGGGACAGGAACTATGGCTACACCTTC. Its translation is CASSTRRDRNYGYTF.

The CDR3 is CASSLEGRGDQPQHF. CDR3 nucleotides: TGCGCCAGCAGCTTGGAGGGCAGGGGTGACCAGCCCCAGCATTTT. The chain joins TRBV5-1 to TRBJ1-5, with D possibly being TRBD1 (6 bases). This CDR3 contains 15 residues. The germline V gene encodes CDR1 SGHRS and CDR2 YFSETQ. Trimming removed 0 bases at V and 7 bases at J, with 14 bases between.

Only a few counts were recorded for this clone. This chain uses TRBV10-3 with TRBJ2-7; TRBD1 agrees at 8 bases. V was pared by 7 bases and J by 5 bases, with 4 bases of the junction left unmatched. The CDR3 spans 12 residues. Germline V gene data show CDR1 as ENHRY and CDR2 as SYGVKD. The DNA for the CDR3 is TGTGCCATCAACCTGACAGGGGACGAGCAGTACTTC. It translates to CAINLTGDEQYF.

V gene TRBV7-2 combines with J gene TRBJ2-7; TRBD1 matches at 8 bases. The germline V gene encodes CDR1 SGHTA and CDR2 FQGNSA. Germline trimming cut 5 bases from V and 6 bases from J; bases unmatched to any gene: 9. This CDR3 has 14 amino acids. The CDR3 DNA follows: TGTGCCAGCAGCGCTACCAGGGGGCCCGGCGAGCAGTACTTC. Translated, it gives CASSATRGPGEQYF.

The rearrangement links TRBV12-5 to TRBJ1-2; 7 bases match TRBD1. After removal of 1 base from V and 4 bases from J, the junction contained 6 bases not matched to a gene. Germline V gene sequence: CDR1 LGHNT, CDR2 FRNRAP. The CDR3 runs 15 residues. The CDR3 DNA follows: TGTGCTAGTGGTTTGGAACAGACAGGGACCTATGGCTACACCTTC. Its protein product is CASGLEQTGTYGYTF.

This clone appeared a single time. The chain is built from TRBV6-5 and TRBJ2-7; 9 nucleotides agree with TRBD1. After removal of 5 bases from V and 3 bases from J, the junction contained 8 bases not matched to a gene. The CDR3 runs to 15 residues. CDR1 is MNHEY, CDR2 SVGAGI, per germline. CDR3 residues: CASSRRGQGDYEQYF. The CDR3 nucleotides are TGTGCCAGCAGTCGGAGGGGACAGGGAGACTACGAGCAGTACTTC.

J is TRBJ1-5 and V is TRBV6-4; possibly TRBD1 for D (5 bases). The germline V and J ends were trimmed by 3 bases and 3 bases, with 9 bases remaining between them. Looked up from germline, CDR1 is MRHNA and CDR2 is SNTAGT. CDR3 length: 14 residues. The CDR3 here is CASSDSTDNQPQHF. For the CDR3, the DNA is TGTGCCAGCAGTGATTCGACAGACAATCAGCCCCAGCATTTT.

The V call is TRBV4-2, the J call TRBJ2-7, with 7 bases lining up with TRBD2. Germline V CDR1 and CDR2: LGHNA, YNFKEQ. The trim removed 1 base at V and 1 base at J, leaving 7 bases unmatched. The CDR3 length is 16 residues. Here the CDR3 DNA reads TGTGCCAGCAGCCAAGGGTTTGGCGGGAGATCCTACGAGCAGTACTTC. Its protein is CASSQGFGGRSYEQYF.

J is TRBJ1-2 and V is TRBV29-1; D unresolved. V lost 6 bases and J 6 bases, leaving 20 bases between the germline ends. Per the germline V gene, CDR1 is SQVTM and CDR2 is ANQGSEA. This CDR3 comprises 14 residues. In DNA, the CDR3 is TGCAGCGTGAGCCATACACGCGGGTTGAATGGCTACACCTTC. Translated, it gives CSVSHTRGLNGYTF.

The gene calls are TRBV5-4 and TRBJ2-5; a possible D gene is TRBD2 (6 bases). This CDR3 spans 15 amino acids. The germline V gene has CDR1 SGHNT and CDR2 YYREEE (reference sequence). The ends were cut back, 3 bases at V and 5 bases at J, with 17 bases in the middle. DNA for the CDR3: TGTGCCAGCAGCTCTGGAGCCCCTGGAGGGGAGACCCAGTACTTC. This sequence encodes CASSSGAPGGETQYF.

V gene TRBV7-9 combines with J gene TRBJ1-4; 7 nucleotides match TRBD1. This CDR3 has 15 residues. The V segment lost 1 base and the J segment 8 bases; nucleotides outside the gene matches: 7. Germline V CDR1 and CDR2: SEHNR, FQNEAQ (reference sequence). CDR3 amino acids: CASSLGQGEEEKLFF. The DNA of the CDR3 is TGTGCCAGCAGCTTAGGACAGGGAGAAGAAGAAAAACTGTTTTTT.

The chain links TRBV29-1 to TRBJ1-2; 8 nucleotides align to TRBD1. The junction had 8 bases not matched to a gene; V was cut back by 7 bases and J by 1 base. Germline V CDR1 and CDR2: SQVTM, ANQGSEA. This CDR3 region has 14 residues. CDR3 protein: CSASGQAVNYGYTF. The CDR3 DNA reads TGCAGCGCCTCGGGACAGGCGGTTAACTATGGCTACACCTTC.

This clone was seen a few times. V and J are TRBV2 and TRBJ2-7, with D perhaps TRBD2 (5 bases). CDR3 length equals 11 residues. Germline V gives CDR1 SNHLY, CDR2 FYNNEI. Trimming stripped 7 bases from V and 3 bases from J, with 7 bases between. CDR3 residues: CASNGGYEQYF. In DNA form, the CDR3 reads TGTGCCAGCAACGGAGGCTACGAGCAGTACTTC.

V and J are TRBV2 and TRBJ1-1; D ambiguous. Trimming left V 7 bases short and J 6 bases short, with 15 bases between. Per the germline V gene, CDR1 is SNHLY and CDR2 is FYNNEI. The CDR3 is made up of 13 amino acids. CDR3 in amino acids: CASTSEEWSEAFF. DNA for the CDR3: TGTGCCAGCACCAGTGAAGAATGGTCTGAAGCTTTCTTT.

J is TRBJ2-2 and V is TRBV6-1, with 7 bases matching TRBD1. The CDR3 totals 13 residues. The J segment lost 4 bases and the V segment lost 4 bases, leaving 0 bases of the junction unmatched. Germline V lookup: CDR1 MNHNS, CDR2 SASEGT. The CDR3 loop is CASSGTGTGELFF. CDR3 nucleotides: TGTGCCAGCAGTGGGACAGGCACCGGGGAGCTGTTTTTT.

The V call is TRBV5-4, the J call TRBJ2-7; TRBD2 aligns across 13 bases. CDR3 length: 17 residues. After removal of 4 bases from V and 2 bases from J, the junction contained 9 bases not matched to a gene. CDR1 is SGHNT, CDR2 YYREEE, per germline (reference sequence). The CDR3 DNA sequence: TGTGCCAGCAGCCCGGGACTAGCGGGATACCTAACCTACGAGCAGTACTTC. Translating gives CASSPGLAGYLTYEQYF.

The CDR3 spells CASSLSAGEKLFF. DNA for the CDR3: TGCGCCAGCAGCTTGAGCGCAGGGGAAAAACTGTTTTTT. V usage is TRBV5-1 and J usage is TRBJ1-4, with D possibly being TRBD1 (5 bases). The germline V and J ends were trimmed by 1 base and 8 bases, with 9 bases remaining between them. This CDR3 is 13 amino acids long. Germline values: CDR1 SGHRS, CDR2 YFSETQ.

This chain links TRBV10-1 with TRBJ2-1; D not certain. CDR3 size: 13 residues. CDR1 is WNHNN, CDR2 SYGVQD, per germline (reference sequence). V was clipped by 7 bases and J by 5 bases, with 12 bases between them. The CDR3 DNA is TGCGCCAGCACTGGGCTGGAAGACAATGAGCAGTTCTTC. Amino acids: CASTGLEDNEQFF.

V usage is TRBV5-1 and J usage is TRBJ1-4; perhaps TRBD1 as D (6 bases). V lost 0 bases to trimming and J lost 6 bases, with 9 bases between them. Per germline, CDR1 SGHRS and CDR2 YFSETQ. CDR3 length: 14 amino acids. The CDR3 here is CASSLDRVDEKLFF. The DNA for the CDR3 is TGCGCCAGCAGCTTGGACAGGGTGGATGAAAAACTGTTTTTT.

This rearrangement joins TRBV5-1 to TRBJ2-3, with D uncertain. The germline V and J ends were trimmed by 0 bases and 0 bases, with 11 bases remaining between them. This CDR3 region has 16 residues. Germline V gene data show CDR1 as SGHRS and CDR2 as YFSETQ. The CDR3 loop is CASSLVFSPSTDTQYF. In nucleotides, the CDR3 is TGCGCCAGCAGCTTGGTGTTTAGTCCTAGCACAGATACGCAGTATTTT.